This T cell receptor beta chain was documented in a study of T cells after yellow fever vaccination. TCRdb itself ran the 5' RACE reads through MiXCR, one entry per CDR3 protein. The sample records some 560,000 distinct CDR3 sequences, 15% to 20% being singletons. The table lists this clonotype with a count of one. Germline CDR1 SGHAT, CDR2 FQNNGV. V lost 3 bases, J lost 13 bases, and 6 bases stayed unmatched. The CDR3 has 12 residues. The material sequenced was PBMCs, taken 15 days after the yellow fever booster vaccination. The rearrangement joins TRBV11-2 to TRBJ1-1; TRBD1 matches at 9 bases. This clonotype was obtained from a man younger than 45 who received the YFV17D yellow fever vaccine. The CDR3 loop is CASSFGQGMVFF. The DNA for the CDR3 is TGTGCCAGCAGCTTTGGACAGGGGATGGTTTTCTTT. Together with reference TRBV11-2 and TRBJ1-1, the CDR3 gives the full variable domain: EAGVAQSPRYKIIEKRQSVAFWCNPISGHATLYWYQQILGQGPKLLIQFQNNGVVDDSQLPKDRFSAERLKGVDSTLKIQPAKLEDSAVYLCASSFGQGMVFFGQGTRLTVV.